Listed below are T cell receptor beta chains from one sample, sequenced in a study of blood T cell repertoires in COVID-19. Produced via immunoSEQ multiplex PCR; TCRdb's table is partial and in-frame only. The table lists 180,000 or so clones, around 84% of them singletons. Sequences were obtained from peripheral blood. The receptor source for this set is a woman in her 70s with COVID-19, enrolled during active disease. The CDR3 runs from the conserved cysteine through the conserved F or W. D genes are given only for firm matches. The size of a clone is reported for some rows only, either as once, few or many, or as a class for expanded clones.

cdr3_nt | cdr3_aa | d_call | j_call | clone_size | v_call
TGTGCCAGCAGACCAGGGTCTGGGGCCAACGTCCTGACTTTC | CASRPGSGANVLTF | NA | TRBJ2-6 | NA | TRBV28
TGTGCCAGCAGCACCGGGACAGGGGATCGACGCTACACCTTC | CASSTGTGDRRYTF | TRBD1 | TRBJ1-2 | NA | TRBV5-4
TGTGCCAGCAGCCAGAGGGCGGAGACCGAAAAACTGTTTTTT | CASSQRAETEKLFF | NA | TRBJ1-4 | once | TRBV3-1/TRBV3-2
TGTGCCAGCAGTGAAGTTACCAGCGGCAGGCTATACAATGAGCAGTTCTTC | CASSEVTSGRLYNEQFF | NA | TRBJ2-1 | NA | TRBV6-1
TGTGCCATCAGGATAAACAGGGTAGAACAAGCTTTCTTT | CAIRINRVEQAFF | NA | TRBJ1-1 | NA | TRBV10-3
TGTGCCAGCAGTGAAGGTTGGGACACTTACAATGAGCAGTTCTTC | CASSEGWDTYNEQFF | NA | TRBJ2-1 | NA | TRBV6-1
TGTGCCAGCAGCAACTACAATTCACCCCTCCACTTT | CASSNYNSPLHF | NA | TRBJ1-6 | NA | TRBV6-5
TGTGCCTGGAACCTCCGGAACACCATATATTTT | CAWNLRNTIYF | NA | TRBJ1-3 | NA | TRBV30
TGTGCCAGCAGCCAAGATCCCTGGGGGGATGGCTACACCTTC | CASSQDPWGDGYTF | NA | TRBJ1-2 | NA | TRBV3-1/TRBV3-2
TGTGCCAGCAGGGTCAGGCTCGGCACCGGGGAGCTGTTTTTT | CASRVRLGTGELFF | NA | TRBJ2-2 | NA | TRBV3-1/TRBV3-2
TGTGCCAGCAGGCCAAATTGGAGTGATGGCTACACCTTC | CASRPNWSDGYTF | NA | TRBJ1-2 | NA | TRBV27
TGCGCCAGCAGCTTGGGAGAAAATAGCAATCAGCCCCAGCATTTT | CASSLGENSNQPQHF | NA | TRBJ1-5 | NA | TRBV5-1
TGCGCCAGCAGTGCTGGGACTAGCGGGGGTAGCACAGATACGCAGTATTTT | CASSAGTSGGSTDTQYF | TRBD2 | TRBJ2-3 | NA | TRBV10-1
TGTGCCAGTACCCCTGGGGCTAGCGACCGCACAGATACGCAGTATTTT | CASTPGASDRTDTQYF | NA | TRBJ2-3 | few | TRBV19
TGTGCCAGTAGTATAAAATTACAGCACGTTGAGCAGTTCTTC | CASSIKLQHVEQFF | NA | TRBJ2-1 | few | TRBV19